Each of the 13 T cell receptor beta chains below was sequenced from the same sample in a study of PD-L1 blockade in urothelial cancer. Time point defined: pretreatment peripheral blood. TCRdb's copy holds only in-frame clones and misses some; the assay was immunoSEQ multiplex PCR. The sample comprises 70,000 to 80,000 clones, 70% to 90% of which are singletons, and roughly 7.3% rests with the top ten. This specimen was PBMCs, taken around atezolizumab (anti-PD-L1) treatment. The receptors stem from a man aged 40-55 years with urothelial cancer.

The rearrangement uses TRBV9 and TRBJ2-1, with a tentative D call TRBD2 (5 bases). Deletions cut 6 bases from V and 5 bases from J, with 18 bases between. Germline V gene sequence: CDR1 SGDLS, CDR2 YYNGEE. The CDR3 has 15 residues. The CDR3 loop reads CASTQAGWDNNEQFF. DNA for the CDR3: TGTGCCAGCACCCAGGCGGGTTGGGATAACAATGAGCAGTTCTTC.

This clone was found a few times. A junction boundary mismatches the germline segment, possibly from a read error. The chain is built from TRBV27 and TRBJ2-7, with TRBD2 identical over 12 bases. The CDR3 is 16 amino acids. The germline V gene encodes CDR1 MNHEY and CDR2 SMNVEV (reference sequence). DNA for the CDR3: TGTGCCAGCAGCTTATTTCCGGGACTAGCGGGCTACGAGCAGTACTTC. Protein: CASSLFPGLAGYEQYF.

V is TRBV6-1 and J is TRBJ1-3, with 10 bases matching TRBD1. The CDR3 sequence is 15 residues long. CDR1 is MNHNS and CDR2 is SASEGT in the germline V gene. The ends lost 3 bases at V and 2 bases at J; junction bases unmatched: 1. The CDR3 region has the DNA TGTGCCAGCAGTGAGGACAGGGGGGCTGGAAACACCATATATTTT. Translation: CASSEDRGAGNTIYF.

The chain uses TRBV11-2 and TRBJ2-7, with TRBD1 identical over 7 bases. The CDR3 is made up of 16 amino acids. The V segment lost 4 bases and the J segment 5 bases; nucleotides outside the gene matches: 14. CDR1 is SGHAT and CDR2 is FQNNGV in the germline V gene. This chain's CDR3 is CASSSYRGTSRHEQYF. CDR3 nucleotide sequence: TGTGCCAGCAGCTCCTACAGGGGAACTTCTCGCCACGAGCAGTACTTC.

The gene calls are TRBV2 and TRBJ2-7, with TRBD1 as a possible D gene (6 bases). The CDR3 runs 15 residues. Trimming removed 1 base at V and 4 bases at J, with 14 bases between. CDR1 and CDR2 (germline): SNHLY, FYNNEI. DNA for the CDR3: TGTGCCAGCAGTGAAGGTCAGGGGACCGTATACGAGCAGTACTTC. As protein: CASSEGQGTVYEQYF.

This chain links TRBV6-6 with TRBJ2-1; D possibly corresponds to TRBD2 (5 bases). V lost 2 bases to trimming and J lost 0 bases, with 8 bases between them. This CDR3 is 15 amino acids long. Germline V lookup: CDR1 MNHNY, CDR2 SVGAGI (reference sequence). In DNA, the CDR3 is TGTGCCAGCAGTTACGACGGAGGCTCCTACAATGAGCAGTTCTTC. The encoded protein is CASSYDGGSYNEQFF.

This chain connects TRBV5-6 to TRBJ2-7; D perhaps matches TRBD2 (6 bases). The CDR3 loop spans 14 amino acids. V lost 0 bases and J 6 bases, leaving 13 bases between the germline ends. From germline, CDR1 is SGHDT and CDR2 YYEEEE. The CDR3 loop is CASSLGAGTSEQYF. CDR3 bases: TGTGCCAGCAGCTTGGGAGCGGGTACCTCCGAGCAGTACTTC.

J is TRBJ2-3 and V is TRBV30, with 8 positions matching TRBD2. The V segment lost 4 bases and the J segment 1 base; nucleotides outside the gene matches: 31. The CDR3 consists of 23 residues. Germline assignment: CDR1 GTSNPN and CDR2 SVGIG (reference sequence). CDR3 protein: CAWKPPASGSSVRKVAGTDTQYF. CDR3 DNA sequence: TGTGCCTGGAAACCGCCCGCAAGCGGGAGCAGCGTAAGGAAAGTAGCGGGCACAGATACGCAGTATTTT.

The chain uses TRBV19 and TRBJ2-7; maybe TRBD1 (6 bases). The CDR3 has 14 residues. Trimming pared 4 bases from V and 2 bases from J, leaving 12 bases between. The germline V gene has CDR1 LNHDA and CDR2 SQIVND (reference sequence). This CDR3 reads CASSRQESTYEQYF. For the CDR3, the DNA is TGTGCCAGTAGTAGACAGGAAAGCACCTACGAGCAGTACTTC.

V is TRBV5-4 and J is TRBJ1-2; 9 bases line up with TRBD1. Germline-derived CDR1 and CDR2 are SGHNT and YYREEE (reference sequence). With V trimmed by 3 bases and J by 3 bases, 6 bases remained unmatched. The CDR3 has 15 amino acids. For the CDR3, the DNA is TGTGCCAGCAGCTCGACAGGGGGGAAGCACTATGGCTACACCTTC. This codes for CASSSTGGKHYGYTF.

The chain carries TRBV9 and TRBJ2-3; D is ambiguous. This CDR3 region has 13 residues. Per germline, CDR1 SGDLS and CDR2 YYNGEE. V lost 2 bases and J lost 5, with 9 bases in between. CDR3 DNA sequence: TGTGCCAGCAGCGTTAGGCGGAGAGATACGCAGTATTTT. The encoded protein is CASSVRRRDTQYF.

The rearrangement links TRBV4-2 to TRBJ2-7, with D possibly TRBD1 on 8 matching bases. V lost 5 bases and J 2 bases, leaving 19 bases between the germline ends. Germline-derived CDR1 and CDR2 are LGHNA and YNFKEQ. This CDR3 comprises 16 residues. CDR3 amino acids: CASSLTGTGGAYEQYF. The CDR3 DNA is TGTGCCAGCAGCTTGACGGGAACAGGGGGGGCCTACGAGCAGTACTTC.

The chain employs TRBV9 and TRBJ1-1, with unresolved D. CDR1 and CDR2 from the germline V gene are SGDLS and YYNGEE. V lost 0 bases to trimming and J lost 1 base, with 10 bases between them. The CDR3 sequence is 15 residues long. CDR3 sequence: CASSVDITANTEAFF. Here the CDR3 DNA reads TGTGCCAGCAGCGTAGATATAACAGCGAACACTGAAGCTTTCTTT. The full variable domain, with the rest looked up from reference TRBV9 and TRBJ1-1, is DSGVTQTPKHLITATGQRVTLRCSPRSGDLSVYWYQQSLDQGLQFLIQYYNGEERAKGNILERFSAQQFPDLHSELNLSSLELGDSALYFCASSVDITANTEAFFGQGTRLTVV.